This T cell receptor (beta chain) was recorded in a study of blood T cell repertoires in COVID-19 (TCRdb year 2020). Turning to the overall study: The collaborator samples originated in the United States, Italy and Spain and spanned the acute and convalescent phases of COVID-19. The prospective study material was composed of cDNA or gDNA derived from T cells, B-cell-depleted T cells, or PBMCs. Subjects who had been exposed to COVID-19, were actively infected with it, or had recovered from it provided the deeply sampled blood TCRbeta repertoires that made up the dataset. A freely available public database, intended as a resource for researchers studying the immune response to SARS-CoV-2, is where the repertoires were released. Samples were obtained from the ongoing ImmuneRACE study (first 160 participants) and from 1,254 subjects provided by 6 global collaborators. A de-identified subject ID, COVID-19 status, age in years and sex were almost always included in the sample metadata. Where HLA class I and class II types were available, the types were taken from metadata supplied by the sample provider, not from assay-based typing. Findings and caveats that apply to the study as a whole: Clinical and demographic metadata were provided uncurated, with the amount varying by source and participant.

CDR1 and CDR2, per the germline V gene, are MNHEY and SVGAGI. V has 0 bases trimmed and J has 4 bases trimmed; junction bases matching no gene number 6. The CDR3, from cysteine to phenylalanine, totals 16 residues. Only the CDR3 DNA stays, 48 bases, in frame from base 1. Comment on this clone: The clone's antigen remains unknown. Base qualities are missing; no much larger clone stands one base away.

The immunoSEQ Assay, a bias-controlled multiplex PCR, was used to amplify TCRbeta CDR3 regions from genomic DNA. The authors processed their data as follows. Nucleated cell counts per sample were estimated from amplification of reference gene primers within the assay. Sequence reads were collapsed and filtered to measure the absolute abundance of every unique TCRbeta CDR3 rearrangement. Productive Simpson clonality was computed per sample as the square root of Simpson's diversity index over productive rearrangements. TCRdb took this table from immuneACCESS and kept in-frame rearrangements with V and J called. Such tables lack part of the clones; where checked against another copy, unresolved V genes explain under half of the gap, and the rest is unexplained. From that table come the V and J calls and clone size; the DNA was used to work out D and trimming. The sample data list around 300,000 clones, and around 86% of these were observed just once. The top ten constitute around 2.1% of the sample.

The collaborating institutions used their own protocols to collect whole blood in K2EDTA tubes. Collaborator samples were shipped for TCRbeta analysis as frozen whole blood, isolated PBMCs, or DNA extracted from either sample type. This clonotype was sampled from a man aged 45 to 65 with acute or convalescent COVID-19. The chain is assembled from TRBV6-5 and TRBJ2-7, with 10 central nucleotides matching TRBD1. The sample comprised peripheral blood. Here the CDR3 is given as CASSYSRRTGGYEQYF. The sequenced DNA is TGTGCCAGCAGTTACTCCCGCCGGACAGGGGGGTACGAGCAGTACTTC.